This T cell receptor (beta chain) was recovered during a study of neurological immune-mediated disorders. Study-wide points: TCR clonal expansion peaked in HTLV-1-associated myelopathy patients and was lowest in multiple sclerosis patients.

As regards this clonotype: Its antigen remains unidentified.

Each CDR3 protein gets one entry after TCRdb re-called the 5' RACE reads with MiXCR. The table includes around 70,000 distinct CDR3 sequences, around 5.5% detected once. What was sequenced was PBMCs. The sequence derives from a woman aged 25 to 39 with multiple sclerosis.

CDR3 loop: CSARAPQGYTEAFF. CDR3 DNA sequence: TGCAGTGCTAGAGCCCCCCAGGGTTACACTGAAGCTTTCTTT. The V gene is TRBV20-1, the J gene TRBJ1-1; perhaps TRBD1 as D (5 bases). V was shortened by 1 base and J by 3 bases, with 12 bases between the two germline ends. The CDR3 is made up of 14 amino acids. CDR1 and CDR2 (germline): DFQATT, SNEGSKA (reference sequence).